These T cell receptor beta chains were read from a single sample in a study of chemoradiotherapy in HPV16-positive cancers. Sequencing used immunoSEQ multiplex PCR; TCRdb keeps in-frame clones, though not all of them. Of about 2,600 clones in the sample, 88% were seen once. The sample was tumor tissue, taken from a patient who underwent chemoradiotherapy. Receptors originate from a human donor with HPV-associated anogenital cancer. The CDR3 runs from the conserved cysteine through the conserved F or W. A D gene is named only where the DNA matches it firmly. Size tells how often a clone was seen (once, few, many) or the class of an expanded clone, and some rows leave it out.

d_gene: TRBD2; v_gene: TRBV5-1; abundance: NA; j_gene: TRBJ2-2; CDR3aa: CASSRLAGGTGELFF; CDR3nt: TGCGCCAGCAGCCGACTAGCGGGAGGTACCGGGGAGCTGTTTTTT
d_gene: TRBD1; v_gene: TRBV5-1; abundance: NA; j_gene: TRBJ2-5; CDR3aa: CASSFSGQVQETQYF; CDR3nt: TGCGCCAGCAGCTTTTCGGGACAGGTCCAAGAGACCCAGTACTTC
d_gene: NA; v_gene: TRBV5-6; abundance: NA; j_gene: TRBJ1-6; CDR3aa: CASSFVGDSPLHF; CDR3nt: TGTGCCAGCAGCTTCGTGGGTGATTCACCCCTCCACTTT
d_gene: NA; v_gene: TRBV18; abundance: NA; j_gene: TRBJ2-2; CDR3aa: CASSPLLRDLGASGELFF; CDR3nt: TGTGCCAGCTCACCCCTCCTCCGGGACTTAGGGGCCAGCGGGGAGCTGTTTTTT
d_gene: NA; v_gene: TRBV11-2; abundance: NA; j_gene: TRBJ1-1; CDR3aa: CASSFSTGLGTEAFF; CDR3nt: TGTGCCAGCAGCTTCAGTACAGGGCTCGGGACTGAAGCTTTCTTT
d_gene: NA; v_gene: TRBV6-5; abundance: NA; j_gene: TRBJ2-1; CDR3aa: CASSYSTLGYNEQFF; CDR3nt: TGTGCCAGCAGTTACTCGACTCTAGGATACAATGAGCAGTTCTTC
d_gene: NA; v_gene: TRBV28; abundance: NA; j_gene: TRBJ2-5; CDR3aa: CASSSQPGGGETQYF; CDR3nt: TGTGCCAGCAGTTCGCAGCCGGGTGGGGGGGAGACCCAGTACTTC
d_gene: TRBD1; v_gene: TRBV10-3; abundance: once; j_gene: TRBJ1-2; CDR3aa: CAISVGQGGTNYGYTF; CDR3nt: TGTGCCATCAGTGTCGGACAGGGGGGGACTAACTATGGCTACACCTTC
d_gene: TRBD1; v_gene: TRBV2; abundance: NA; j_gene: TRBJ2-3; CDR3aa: CASSDKGAFYTDTQYF; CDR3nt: TGTGCCAGCAGTGACAAGGGGGCCTTCTACACAGATACGCAGTATTTT
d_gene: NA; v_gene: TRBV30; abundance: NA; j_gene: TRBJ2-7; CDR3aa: CAWSDGQPSYEQYF; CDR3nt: TGTGCCTGGAGTGACGGGCAGCCATCCTACGAGCAGTACTTC
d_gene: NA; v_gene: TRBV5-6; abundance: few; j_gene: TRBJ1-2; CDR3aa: CASSRPGVNYGYTF; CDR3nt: TGTGCCAGCAGCCGGCCGGGGGTAAACTATGGCTACACCTTC
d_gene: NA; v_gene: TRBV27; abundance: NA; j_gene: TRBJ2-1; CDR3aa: CASYRGEAYNEQFF; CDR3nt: TGTGCCAGTTACCGCGGGGAAGCCTACAATGAGCAGTTCTTC
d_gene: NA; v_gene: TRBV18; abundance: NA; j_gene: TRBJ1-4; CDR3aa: CASSPPVREKLFF; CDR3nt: TGTGCCAGCTCACCACCGGTTCGTGAAAAACTGTTTTTT
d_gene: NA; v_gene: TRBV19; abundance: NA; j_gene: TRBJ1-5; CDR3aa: CASSHTNQPQHF; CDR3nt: TGTGCCAGTAGTCACACAAATCAGCCCCAGCATTTT
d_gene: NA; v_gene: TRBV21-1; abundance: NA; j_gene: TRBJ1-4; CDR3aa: CASSAWQGQGNEKLFF; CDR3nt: TGTGCCAGCAGCGCTTGGCAGGGACAGGGGAATGAAAAACTGTTTTTT
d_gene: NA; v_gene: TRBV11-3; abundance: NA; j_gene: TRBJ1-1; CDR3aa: CASSLLPGKPFF; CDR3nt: TGTGCCAGCAGCTTGTTACCCGGGAAGCCTTTCTTT
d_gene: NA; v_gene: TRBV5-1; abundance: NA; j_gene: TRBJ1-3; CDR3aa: CASTSGGTYGGNTIYF; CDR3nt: TGCGCCAGCACTTCGGGGGGAACGTATGGAGGAAACACCATATATTTT
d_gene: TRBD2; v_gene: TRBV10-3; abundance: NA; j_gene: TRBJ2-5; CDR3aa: CAISENAGVGETQYF; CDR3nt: TGTGCCATCAGTGAGAACGCGGGGGTCGGAGAGACCCAGTACTTC
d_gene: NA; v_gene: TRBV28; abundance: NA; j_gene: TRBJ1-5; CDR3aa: CASSLTSQPQHF; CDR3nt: TGTGCCAGCAGTTTGACTTCCCAGCCCCAGCATTTT
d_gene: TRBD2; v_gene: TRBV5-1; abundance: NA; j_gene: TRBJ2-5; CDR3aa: CASSLGLAGGPEETQYF; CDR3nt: TGCGCCAGCAGCTTGGGACTAGCGGGAGGGCCAGAGGAGACCCAGTACTTC
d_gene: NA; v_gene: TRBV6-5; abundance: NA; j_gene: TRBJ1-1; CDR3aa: CASSARGFGAFF; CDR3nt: TGTGCCAGCAGTGCGAGGGGGTTTGGAGCTTTCTTT
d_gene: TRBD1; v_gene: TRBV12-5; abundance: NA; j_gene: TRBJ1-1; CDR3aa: CASGSGQLNTEAFF; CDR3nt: TGTGCTAGTGGTTCGGGACAGCTGAACACTGAAGCTTTCTTT
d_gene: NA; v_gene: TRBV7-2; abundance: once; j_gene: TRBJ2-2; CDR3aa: CASSFPGANTGELFF; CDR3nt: TGTGCCAGCAGCTTTCCCGGGGCAAACACCGGGGAGCTGTTTTTT
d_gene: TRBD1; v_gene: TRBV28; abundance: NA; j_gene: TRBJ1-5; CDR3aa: CASLEGAGQPQHF; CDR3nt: TGTGCCAGCCTTGAGGGGGCTGGGCAGCCCCAGCATTTT
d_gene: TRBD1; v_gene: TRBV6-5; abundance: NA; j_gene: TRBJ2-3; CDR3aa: CASGIGTGRTDTQYF; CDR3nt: TGTGCCAGCGGAATAGGGACAGGAAGGACAGATACGCAGTATTTT
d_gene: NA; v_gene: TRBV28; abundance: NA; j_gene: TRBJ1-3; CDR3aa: CASRGGRSLSGNTIYF; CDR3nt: TGTGCCAGCCGAGGCGGACGGAGCCTCTCTGGAAACACCATATATTTT
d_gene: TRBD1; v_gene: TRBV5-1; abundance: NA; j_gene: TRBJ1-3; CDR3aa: CASSFGGQSSGNTIYF; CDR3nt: TGCGCCAGCAGCTTCGGGGGACAGTCCTCTGGAAACACCATATATTTT
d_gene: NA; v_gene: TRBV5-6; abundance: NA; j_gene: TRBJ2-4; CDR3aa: CASSLGWGADDKNIQYF; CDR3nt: TGTGCCAGCAGCTTGGGTTGGGGGGCCGATGACAAAAACATTCAGTACTTC
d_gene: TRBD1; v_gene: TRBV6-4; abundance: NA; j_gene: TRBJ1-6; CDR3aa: CASSVTPLWTGSPSESPLHF; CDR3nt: TGTGCCAGCAGTGTGACTCCTTTGTGGACAGGGAGTCCCTCTGAGTCACCCCTCCACTTT
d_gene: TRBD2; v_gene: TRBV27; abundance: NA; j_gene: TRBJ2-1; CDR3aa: CASSSLLLAGTNEQFF; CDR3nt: TGTGCCAGCAGTTCTCTCCTACTAGCGGGGACCAATGAGCAGTTCTTC
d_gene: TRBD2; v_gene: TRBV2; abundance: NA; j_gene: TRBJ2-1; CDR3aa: CASTQRGGSYNEQFF; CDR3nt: TGTGCCAGCACCCAGCGGGGGGGCTCCTACAATGAGCAGTTCTTC
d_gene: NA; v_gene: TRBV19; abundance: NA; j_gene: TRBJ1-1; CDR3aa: CASSLEPNTEAFF; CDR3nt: TGTGCCAGTAGTCTGGAGCCGAACACTGAAGCTTTCTTT
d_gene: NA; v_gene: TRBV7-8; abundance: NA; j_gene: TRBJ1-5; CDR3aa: CASSPELGNQPQHF; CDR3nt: TGTGCCAGCAGCCCGGAGCTTGGGAATCAGCCCCAGCATTTT
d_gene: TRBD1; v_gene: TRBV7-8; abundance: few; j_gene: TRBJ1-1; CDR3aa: CASSWGQSMNTEAFF; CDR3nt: TGTGCCAGCAGCTGGGGACAGAGCATGAACACTGAAGCTTTCTTT
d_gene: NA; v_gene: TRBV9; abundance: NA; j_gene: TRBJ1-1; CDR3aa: CASSVDGSNTEAFF; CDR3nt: TGTGCCAGCAGCGTAGACGGCAGCAACACTGAAGCTTTCTTT
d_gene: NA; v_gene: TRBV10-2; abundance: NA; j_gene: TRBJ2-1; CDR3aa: CASSEGVSSYNEQFF; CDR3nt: TGCGCCAGCAGTGAGGGGGTAAGCTCCTACAATGAGCAGTTCTTC
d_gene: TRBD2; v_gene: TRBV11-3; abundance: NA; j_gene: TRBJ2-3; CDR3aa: CASSTRTSGREVDTQYF; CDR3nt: TGTGCCAGCAGCACCCGGACTAGCGGGAGAGAGGTAGATACGCAGTATTTT
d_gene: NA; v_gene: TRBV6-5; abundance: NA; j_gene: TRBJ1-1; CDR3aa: CASSYSGYTEAFF; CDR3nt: TGTGCCAGCAGTTACTCGGGGTACACTGAAGCTTTCTTT
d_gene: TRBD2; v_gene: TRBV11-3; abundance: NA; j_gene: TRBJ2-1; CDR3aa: CASSLVLAGFYNEQFF; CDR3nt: TGTGCCAGCAGCTTAGTACTAGCGGGATTCTACAATGAGCAGTTCTTC
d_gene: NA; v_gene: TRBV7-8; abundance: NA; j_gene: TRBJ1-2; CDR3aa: CASSLQGQSYGYTF; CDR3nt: TGTGCCAGCAGCTTACAGGGGCAGAGCTATGGCTACACCTTC
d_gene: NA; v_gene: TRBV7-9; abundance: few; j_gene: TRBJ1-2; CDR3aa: CASSEARASYGYTF; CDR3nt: TGTGCCAGCAGCGAAGCCCGGGCCTCCTATGGCTACACCTTC
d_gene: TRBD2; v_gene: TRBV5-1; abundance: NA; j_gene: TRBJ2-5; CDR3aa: CASSLEAFGGGGETQYF; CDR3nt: TGCGCCAGCAGCTTGGAAGCCTTCGGCGGGGGTGGGGAGACCCAGTACTTC
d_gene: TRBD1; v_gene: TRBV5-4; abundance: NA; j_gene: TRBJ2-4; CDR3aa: CASSVTGEAKNIQYF; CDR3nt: TGTGCCAGCAGCGTCACAGGGGAGGCCAAAAACATTCAGTACTTC
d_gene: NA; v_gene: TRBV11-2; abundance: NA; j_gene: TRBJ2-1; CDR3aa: CASSLERADYNEQFF; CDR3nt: TGTGCCAGCAGCTTAGAGCGGGCCGACTACAATGAGCAGTTCTTC
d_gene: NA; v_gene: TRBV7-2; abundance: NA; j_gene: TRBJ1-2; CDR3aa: CASSLYGRLRYGYTF; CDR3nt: TGTGCCAGCAGCTTATACGGGCGGCTGAGGTATGGCTACACCTTC
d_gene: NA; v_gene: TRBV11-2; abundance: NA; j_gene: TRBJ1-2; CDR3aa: CASSATGRVGYTF; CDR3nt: TGTGCCAGCAGCGCCACTGGCAGGGTCGGCTACACCTTC
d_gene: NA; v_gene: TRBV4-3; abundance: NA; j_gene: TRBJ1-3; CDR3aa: CASSQDNSKSSGNTIYF; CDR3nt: TGCGCCAGCAGCCAAGATAACAGCAAGTCCTCTGGAAACACCATATATTTT
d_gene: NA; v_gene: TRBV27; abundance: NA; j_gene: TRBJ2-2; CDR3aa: CASSFGTGELFF; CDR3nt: TGTGCCAGCAGTTTCGGCACCGGGGAGCTGTTTTTT
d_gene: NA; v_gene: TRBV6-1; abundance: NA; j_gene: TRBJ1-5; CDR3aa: CASSRQDSNQPQHF; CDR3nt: TGTGCCAGCAGTCGACAGGATAGCAATCAGCCCCAGCATTTT
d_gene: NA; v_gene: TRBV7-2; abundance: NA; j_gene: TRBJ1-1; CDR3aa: CASSLIRAANTEAFF; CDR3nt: TGTGCCAGCAGCTTAATAAGGGCCGCGAACACTGAAGCTTTCTTT
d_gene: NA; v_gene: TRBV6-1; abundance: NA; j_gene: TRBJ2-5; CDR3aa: CASSEYREQKGWETQYF; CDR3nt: TGTGCCAGCAGTGAATATCGGGAGCAAAAGGGGTGGGAGACCCAGTACTTC
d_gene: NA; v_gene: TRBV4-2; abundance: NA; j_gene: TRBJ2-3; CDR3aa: CASSQESGQDSTDTQYF; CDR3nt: TGTGCCAGCAGCCAAGAGTCGGGGCAGGATAGCACAGATACGCAGTATTTT
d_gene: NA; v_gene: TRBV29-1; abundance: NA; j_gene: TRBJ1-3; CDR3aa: CSVDDGSGNTIYF; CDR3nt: TGCAGCGTTGACGATGGTTCTGGAAACACCATATATTTT
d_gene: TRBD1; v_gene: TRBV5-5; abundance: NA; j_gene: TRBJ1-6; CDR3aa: CASSLYMDRTDNSPLHF; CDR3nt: TGTGCCAGCAGCTTGTATATGGACAGGACGGATAATTCACCCCTCCACTTT
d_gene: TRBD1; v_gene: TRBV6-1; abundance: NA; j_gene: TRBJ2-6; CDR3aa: CARSQGASGANVLTF; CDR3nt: TGTGCCAGATCTCAGGGGGCGAGTGGGGCCAACGTCCTGACTTTC
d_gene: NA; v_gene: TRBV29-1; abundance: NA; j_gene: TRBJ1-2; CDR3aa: CSVVDRKGPGYTF; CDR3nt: TGCAGCGTTGTTGACCGCAAGGGTCCTGGCTACACCTTC
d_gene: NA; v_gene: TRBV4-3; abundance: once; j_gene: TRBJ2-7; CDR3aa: CASSQERWGGASYEQYF; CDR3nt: TGCGCCAGCAGCCAAGAGCGGTGGGGGGGGGCCTCCTACGAGCAGTACTTC
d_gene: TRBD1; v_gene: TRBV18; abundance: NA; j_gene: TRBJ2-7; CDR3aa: CASSPGFGTGGSYEQYF; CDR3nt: TGTGCCAGCTCACCAGGGTTCGGGACAGGGGGAAGTTACGAGCAGTACTTC